The entry that follows covers one T cell receptor (beta chain) sequence. Under the authors' procedure: Amplification from reference gene primers served as the basis for estimated nucleated cell counts. Using immunoSEQ multiplex PCR, the repertoire was profiled, and TCRdb retains in-frame clones only, with some absent. V, J and clone size are taken as reported in that table, and D and trimming were inferred from the DNA itself. This sample has nearly 250,000 clones, with about 89% found just once. The CDR3 is 15 amino acids. Germline V gene data show CDR1 as SGHNT and CDR2 as YYREEE (reference sequence). The V and J ends lost 0 bases and 4 bases respectively, with 11 bases between them. This entry belongs to a study of blood T cell repertoires in COVID-19. Overall study: The United States, Italy and Spain were the sources of the acute and convalescent COVID-19 samples. T cells, B-cell-depleted T cells, or PBMCs provided the cDNA or gDNA that served as material.

This TCR was sampled from a woman aged 55 to 70 who had recovered from COVID-19. The J gene is TRBJ1-3, the V gene TRBV5-4; D remains ambiguous. The source material was peripheral blood. The CDR3, as DNA: TGTGCCAGCAGCTTGGCACCGGGTTCAGGAAACACCATATATTTT. This sequence encodes CASSLAPGSGNTIYF.